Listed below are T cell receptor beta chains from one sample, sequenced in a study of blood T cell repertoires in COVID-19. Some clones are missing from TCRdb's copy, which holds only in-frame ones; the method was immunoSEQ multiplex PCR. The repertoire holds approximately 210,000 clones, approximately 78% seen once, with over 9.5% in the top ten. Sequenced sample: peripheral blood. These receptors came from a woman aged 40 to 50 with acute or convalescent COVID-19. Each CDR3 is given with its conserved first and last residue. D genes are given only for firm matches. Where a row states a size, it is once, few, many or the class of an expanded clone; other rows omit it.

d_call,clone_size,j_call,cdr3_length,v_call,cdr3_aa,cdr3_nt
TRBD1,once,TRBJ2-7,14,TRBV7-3,CASSFGTGVSEQYF,TGTGCCAGCAGCTTTGGGACAGGGGTCTCCGAGCAGTACTTC
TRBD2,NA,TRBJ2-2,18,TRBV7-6,CASSFDPREEANTGELFF,TGTGCCAGCAGCTTCGATCCCCGGGAGGAGGCGAACACCGGGGAGCTGTTTTTT
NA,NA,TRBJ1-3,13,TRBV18,CASFRGVGNTIYF,TGTGCCAGCTTCCGTGGAGTCGGAAACACCATATATTTT
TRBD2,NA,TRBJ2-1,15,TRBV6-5,CASSLSGSRYNEQFF,TGTGCCAGCAGTCTTAGCGGGAGTAGGTACAATGAGCAGTTCTTC
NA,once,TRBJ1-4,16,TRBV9,CASSFTPGSTNEKLFF,TGTGCCAGCAGCTTCACCCCGGGGAGCACTAATGAAAAACTGTTTTTT
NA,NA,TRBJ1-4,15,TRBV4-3,CASSQRQVPNEKLFF,TGCGCCAGCAGCCAGAGACAGGTACCTAATGAAAAACTGTTTTTT
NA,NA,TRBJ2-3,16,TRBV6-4,CAFRCWAGWSTDTQYF,TGTGCCTTCCGGTGTTGGGCGGGGTGGAGCACAGATACGCAGTATTTT
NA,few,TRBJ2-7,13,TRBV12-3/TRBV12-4,CASSFRLAYEQYF,TGTGCCAGCAGTTTTAGACTAGCCTACGAGCAGTACTTC
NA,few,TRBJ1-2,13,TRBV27,CASRPREFNGYTF,TGTGCCAGCAGACCGAGGGAATTTAATGGCTACACCTTC
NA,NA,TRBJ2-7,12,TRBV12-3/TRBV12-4,CASSPGGYEQYF,TGTGCCAGCAGTCCCGGGGGCTACGAGCAGTACTTC
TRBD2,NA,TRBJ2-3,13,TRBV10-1,CARCSGGSDTQYF,TGCGCCCGGTGCAGCGGGGGTTCAGATACGCAGTATTTT
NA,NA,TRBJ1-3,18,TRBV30,CAWSVRGGWEFSGNTIYF,TGTGCCTGGAGTGTGCGTGGGGGCTGGGAGTTCTCTGGAAACACCATATATTTT
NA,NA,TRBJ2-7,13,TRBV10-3,CATSTGSYYEQYF,TGTGCCACCTCTACAGGGAGTTACTACGAGCAGTACTTC
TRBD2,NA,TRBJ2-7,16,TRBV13,CASSRTSGGPPYEQYF,TGTGCCAGCAGCCGGACTAGCGGGGGGCCCCCCTACGAGCAGTACTTC
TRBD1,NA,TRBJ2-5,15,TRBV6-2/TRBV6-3,CASSHASTGMETQYF,TGTGCCAGCAGTCACGCCTCGACAGGGATGGAGACCCAGTACTTC
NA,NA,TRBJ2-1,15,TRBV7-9,CASSTDRNSYNEQFF,TGTGCCAGCAGCACAGACAGGAACTCCTACAATGAGCAGTTCTTC
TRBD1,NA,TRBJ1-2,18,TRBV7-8,CASSLAPDRGGRNYGYTF,TGTGCCAGCAGCCTCGCCCCGGACAGGGGAGGCAGGAACTATGGCTACACCTTC